This T cell receptor (beta chain) was obtained from a study of blood T cell repertoires in COVID-19. Background on the study: Material from acute and convalescent COVID-19 was sourced from the United States, Italy and Spain. The cDNA or gDNA used as material had been derived from T cells, B-cell-depleted T cells, or PBMCs.

The CDR3 has 14 residues. From germline, CDR1 is WNHNN and CDR2 SYGVQD (reference sequence). Between the trimmed V and J ends, which lost 2 bases and 3 bases, there was a span of 11 bases. How the authors handled the data: Scientists estimated how many nucleated cells there were by amplifying reference gene primers. The assay was immunoSEQ multiplex PCR, and TCRdb's table has in-frame clones only and misses some. That table is the source of V, J and clone size, and D and trimming were worked out from the DNA. The data contain roughly 70,000 clones, 84% of them singletons. The specimen sequenced was peripheral blood. The receptor's source is a woman aged 60-75 years with acute or convalescent COVID-19. The rearrangement uses TRBV10-1 and TRBJ2-7; D might be TRBD2 (6 bases). The CDR3 bases are TGCGCCAGCAGTGAGAGCGGGCCGGTCTACGAGCAGTACTTC. As protein: CASSESGPVYEQYF.